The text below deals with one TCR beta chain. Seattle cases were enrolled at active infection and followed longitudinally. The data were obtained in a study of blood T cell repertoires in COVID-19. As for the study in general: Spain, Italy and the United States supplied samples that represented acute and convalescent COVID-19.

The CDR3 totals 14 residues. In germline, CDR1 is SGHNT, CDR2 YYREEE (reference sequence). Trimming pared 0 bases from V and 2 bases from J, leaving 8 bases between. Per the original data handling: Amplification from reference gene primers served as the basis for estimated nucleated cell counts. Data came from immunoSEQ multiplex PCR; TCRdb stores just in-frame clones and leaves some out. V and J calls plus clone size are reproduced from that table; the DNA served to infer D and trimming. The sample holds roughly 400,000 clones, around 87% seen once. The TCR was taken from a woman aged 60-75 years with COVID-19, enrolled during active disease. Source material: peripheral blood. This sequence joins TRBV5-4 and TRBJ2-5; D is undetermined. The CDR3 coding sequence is TGTGCCAGCAGCTTGGGAGGTAGGCAAGAGACCCAGTACTTC. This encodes CASSLGGRQETQYF.